This TCR beta chain is drawn from a study of cytomegalovirus exposure and HLA in healthy donors. Study as a whole: The same platform used for the 500 to 850 first-cohort repertoires was also used for the 90 to 150 validation repertoires, as a later analysis reported.

TCRdb's copy holds only in-frame clones and misses some; the assay was immunoSEQ multiplex PCR. This table has more than 95,000 clones, approximately 95% appearing once. Study-wide findings and caveats: A list of around 150 TCR beta chains associated with cytomegalovirus was given. It was reported that the classifier diagnosed cytomegalovirus status with high specificity and sensitivity in both the original and validation cohorts.

CDR3 length: 12 residues. Germline CDR1 SGHTA, CDR2 FQGNSA. V was shortened by 5 bases and J by 0 bases, with 5 bases between the two germline ends. Regarding this clone: Its antigen remains unidentified.

The chain is built from TRBV7-2 and TRBJ2-7, with D hard to call. This TCR derives from a man aged 18 to 29 in good health and CMV-seronegative. The specimen was PBMCs. The CDR3 loop reads CASSPSSYEQYF. CDR3 nucleotide sequence: TGTGCCAGCAGCCCTAGCTCCTACGAGCAGTACTTC.